This is a list of T cell receptor beta chains from one sample in a study of blood T cell repertoires in COVID-19. Assay used: immunoSEQ multiplex PCR; TCRdb lists only in-frame clones, some missing. This sample carries some 83,000 clones, roughly 86% of them seen once, and the ten largest clones take roughly a fifth. Sequencing was performed on peripheral blood. Every receptor here comes from a human donor in a cohort sampled during active COVID-19. The CDR3 runs from the conserved cysteine through the conserved F or W. A D gene is named only where the DNA matches it firmly. Size tells how often a clone was seen (once, few, many) or the class of an expanded clone, and some rows leave it out.

NA	TRBV7-8	TRBD1	14	TRBJ1-2	CASSTRTGDHGYTF	TGTGCCAGCAGCACCAGGACAGGAGATCATGGCTACACCTTC
once	TRBV21-1	NA	14	TRBJ1-2	CARFRGAANYGYTF	TGTGCCAGATTTCGGGGGGCGGCTAACTATGGCTACACCTTC
NA	TRBV20-1	TRBD1	14	TRBJ2-5	CSASRAGGHKTQYF	TGCAGTGCTAGTAGGGCAGGGGGCCATAAGACCCAGTACTTC
NA	TRBV5-1	NA	13	TRBJ2-7	CASSLGEAGEQYF	TGCGCCAGCAGCTTGGGTGAGGCCGGGGAGCAGTACTTC
NA	TRBV3-1/TRBV3-2	NA	15	TRBJ2-1	CASSQGTRLGNEQFF	TGTGCCAGCAGCCAAGGCACTAGACTAGGCAATGAGCAGTTCTTC
NA	TRBV3-1/TRBV3-2	TRBD2	17	TRBJ2-5	CASSQDISGAGRETQYF	TGTGCCAGCAGCCAAGATATTAGCGGGGCCGGCCGGGAGACCCAGTACTTC
NA	TRBV5-6	NA	15	TRBJ2-1	CASSFPGTHYNEQFF	TGTGCCAGCAGCTTCCCCGGGACACATTACAATGAGCAGTTCTTC
NA	TRBV10-2	NA	13	TRBJ1-2	CASSNTGNYGYTF	TGCGCCAGCAGCAACACAGGGAACTATGGCTACACCTTC
NA	TRBV5-1	TRBD2	18	TRBJ2-3	CASSLGLAGGPVGDTQYF	TGCGCCAGCAGCTTGGGGCTAGCGGGGGGGCCGGTGGGAGATACGCAGTATTTT
NA	TRBV3-1/TRBV3-2	NA	16	TRBJ2-2	CASRRTVSTNTGELFF	TGTGCCAGCAGGAGGACAGTGTCAACGAACACCGGGGAGCTGTTTTTT
NA	TRBV5-1	NA	15	TRBJ2-1	CASSEGGAVYNEQFF	TGCGCCAGCAGCGAAGGGGGGGCAGTTTACAATGAGCAGTTCTTC
NA	TRBV5-1	NA	14	TRBJ1-6	CASSLRPGNSPLHF	TGCGCCAGCAGCCTCCGTCCGGGGAATTCACCCCTCCACTTT
NA	TRBV7-3	TRBD2	19	TRBJ2-1	CASSLRPPGLPNSYNEQFF	TGTGCCAGCAGCTTGCGACCCCCGGGACTACCCAACTCCTACAATGAGCAGTTCTTC
NA	TRBV7-9	TRBD1	14	TRBJ1-5	CASSGDRGNQPQHF	TGTGCCAGCAGCGGGGACAGGGGGAATCAGCCCCAGCATTTT
NA	TRBV29-1	NA	12	TRBJ1-1	CSVGRVNTEAFF	TGCAGCGTGGGGCGAGTGAACACTGAAGCTTTCTTT
NA	TRBV2	NA	13	TRBJ2-3	CASSGTATGAKYF	TGTGCCAGCAGTGGGACAGCCACCGGGGCGAAGTATTTT
NA	TRBV15	NA	16	TRBJ2-7	CATSKAKQGGVYEQYF	TGTGCCACCAGCAAAGCAAAACAGGGGGGGGTCTACGAGCAGTACTTC
NA	TRBV5-1	TRBD1	12	TRBJ2-7	CASSEDRDEQYF	TGCGCCAGCAGCGAAGACAGGGACGAGCAGTACTTC
NA	TRBV7-3	NA	13	TRBJ1-1	CASSLSSNTEAFF	TGTGCCAGCAGCTTAAGTTCAAACACTGAAGCTTTCTTT
NA	TRBV7-2	TRBD2	16	TRBJ2-1	CASSSVFSGGPNEQFF	TGTGCCAGCAGCTCCGTTTTTAGCGGGGGGCCTAATGAGCAGTTCTTC